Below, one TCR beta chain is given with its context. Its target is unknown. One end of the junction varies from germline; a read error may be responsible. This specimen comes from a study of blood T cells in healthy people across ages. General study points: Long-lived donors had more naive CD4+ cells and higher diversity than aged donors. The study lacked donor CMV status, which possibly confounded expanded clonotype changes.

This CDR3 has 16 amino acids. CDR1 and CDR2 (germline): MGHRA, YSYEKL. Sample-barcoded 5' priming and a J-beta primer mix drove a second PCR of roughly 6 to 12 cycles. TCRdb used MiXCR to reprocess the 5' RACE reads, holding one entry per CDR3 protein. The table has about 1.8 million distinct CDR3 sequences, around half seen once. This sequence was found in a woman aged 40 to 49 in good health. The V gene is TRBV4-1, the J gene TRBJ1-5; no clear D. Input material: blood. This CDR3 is CASSQDRTYSNQPQHF. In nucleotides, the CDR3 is TGCGCCAGCAGTCAAGATCGAACTTATAGCAATCAGCCCCAGCATTTT.